The 30 T cell receptor beta chains reported below all come from one sample, sequenced in a study of T-cell memory formation after mild COVID-19. TCRdb passed the 5' RACE reads through MiXCR, listing each CDR3 protein once. The top ten hold roughly 21% of the sample, which has just over 300,000 distinct CDR3 sequences, roughly 19% seen once. Sequenced: PBMCs or a T cell subset sorted from them (not recorded which). The receptor set was obtained from a man younger than 35 who had mild COVID-19 (a few samples of this study predate the infection). Cell type and time point are not known.

This clonotype was detected a few times. The CDR3 DNA sequence: TGTGCCAGCAGGTCCGGGACAGGGGGCGGAGGGGAGCTGTTTTTT. It encodes CASRSGTGGGGELFF. The rearrangement links TRBV12-3 or TRBV12-4 to TRBJ2-2; 12 nucleotides agree with TRBD1. J lost 8 bases, V lost 6 bases, and 7 bases had no gene match. The CDR3 totals 15 residues.

The chain couples TRBV20-1 to TRBJ2-5, with TRBD2 matching over 8 bases. Germline values: CDR1 DFQATT, CDR2 SNEGSKA (reference sequence). The length of the CDR3 is 16 residues. J lost 1 base, V lost 6 bases, and 13 bases had no gene match. CDR3 DNA sequence: TGCAGTGCCGCGACCGGGGGCGGGGGGCTCCAAGAGACCCAGTACTTC. Residues: CSAATGGGGLQETQYF.

The chain has TRBV10-2 and TRBJ1-4; TRBD1 might be the D (6 bases). V was clipped by 8 bases and J by 5 bases, with 12 bases between them. The CDR3 covers 13 residues. Germline V gene sequence: CDR1 WSHSY, CDR2 SAAADI. Written as DNA, the CDR3 is TGCGCCAGCCAGTGGGGGCGAAATGAAAAACTGTTTTTT. Encoded protein: CASQWGRNEKLFF.

This clonotype turned up a few times. CDR3: CASSAAGGPSGELFF. DNA for the CDR3: TGTGCCAGCAGCGCAGCGGGGGGGCCGTCCGGGGAGCTGTTTTTT. The rearrangement uses TRBV9 and TRBJ2-2; 10 nucleotides align to TRBD2. The V segment lost 3 bases and the J segment 6 bases; nucleotides outside the gene matches: 5. The CDR3 sequence is 15 residues long. Per germline, CDR1 SGDLS and CDR2 YYNGEE.

This clonotype has just a few counts. DNA of the CDR3: TGTGCCAGCAGCTCCCGGACAGGGCGAATTGAAGCTTTCTTT. Translation gives CASSSRTGRIEAFF. J is TRBJ1-1 and V is TRBV7-9, with TRBD1 matching over 8 bases. From germline, CDR1 is SEHNR and CDR2 FQNEAQ (reference sequence). Trimming at V came to 4 bases and at J to 7 bases, leaving 8 bases not matched to a gene. CDR3 size: 14 residues.

This clonotype was recorded a few times. V usage is TRBV10-3 and J usage is TRBJ2-7; 7 nucleotides match TRBD1. Germline V lookup: CDR1 ENHRY, CDR2 SYGVKD. V lost 6 bases to trimming and J lost 3 bases; unmatched junction nucleotides: 2. This CDR3 is 12 amino acids long. CDR3 coding DNA: TGTGCCATCAGGGGGGACAGCTACGAGCAGTACGTC. Amino acid sequence: CAIRGDSYEQYV.

This clonotype was seen a few times. The rearrangement links TRBV20-1 to TRBJ2-7; D call uncertain. V was cut by 5 bases and J by 3 bases, with 20 bases left in between. From germline, CDR1 is DFQATT and CDR2 SNEGSKA (reference sequence). This CDR3 is built from 15 residues. DNA for the CDR3: TGCAGTGCTCAGCGTCGACCCGCAGACCTCTACGAGCAGTACTTC. Translating gives CSAQRRPADLYEQYF.

The genes are TRBV20-1 and TRBJ1-6; D unclear. Germline-derived CDR1 and CDR2 are DFQATT and SNEGSKA (reference sequence). This CDR3 comprises 12 residues. Trimming took 0 bases from V and 9 from J, leaving 6 bases between them. The CDR3 coding sequence is TGCAGTGCTAGAGAGCTCCTTTCACCCCTCCACTTT. Translation gives CSARELLSPLHF.

This clonotype turned up a few times. The V and J genes are TRBV6-6 and TRBJ2-3, with TRBD2 as a possible D gene (7 bases). CDR1 is MNHNY and CDR2 is SVGAGI in the germline V gene (reference sequence). The germline V and J ends were trimmed by 4 bases and 2 bases, with 13 bases remaining between them. CDR3 size: 15 residues. The CDR3 loop reads CASSSGGRATDTQYF. CDR3 nucleotides: TGTGCCAGCAGTTCGGGGGGCAGGGCCACAGATACGCAGTATTTT.

The rearrangement uses TRBV7-2 and TRBJ2-7; TRBD2 aligns across 7 bases. Losses at the gene ends were 2 bases for V and 0 bases for J; bases not matched to a gene: 4. CDR1 SGHTA and CDR2 FQGNSA come from the germline V gene. This CDR3 has 15 amino acids. The CDR3 DNA reads TGTGCCAGCAGCTTAAGCGGGGCAATCTCCTACGAGCAGTACTTC. Translated, it gives CASSLSGAISYEQYF. The whole variable domain, remainder taken from reference TRBV7-2 and TRBJ2-7, is GAGVSQSPSNKVTEKGKDVELRCDPISGHTALYWYRQSLGQGLEFLIYFQGNSAPDKSGLPSDRFSAERTGGSVSTLTIQRTQQEDSAVYLCASSLSGAISYEQYFGPGTRLTVT.

This clonotype was observed at least ten times. The CDR3 DNA follows: TGTGCCAGCACCCTTTTATGGGACAGCTGGATATCAGGGGCGCGTCACTATGGCTACACCTTC. Its protein product is CASTLLWDSWISGARHYGYTF. The V and J genes are TRBV6-2 or TRBV6-3 and TRBJ1-2; 7 bases line up with TRBD1. Germline lookup yields CDR1 MNHEY and CDR2 SVGEGT. After removal of 7 bases from V and 3 bases from J, the junction contained 29 bases not matched to a gene. The CDR3 has 21 amino acids.

This chain uses TRBV18 with TRBJ2-7; D perhaps matches TRBD1 (5 bases). The V and J ends lost 3 bases and 6 bases respectively, with 15 bases between them. Germline V gene data show CDR1 as KGHSH and CDR2 as LQKENI. CDR3 length: 14 amino acids. The CDR3 nucleotides read TGTGCCAGCTCACCTTCAAGGGGCCTCGCCGAGCAGTACGTC. Its translation: CASSPSRGLAEQYV.

The chain is built from TRBV27 and TRBJ2-3; possibly TRBD1 or TRBD2 for D (5 bases each). V was cut by 7 bases and J by 4 bases, with 12 bases left in between. There are 13 residues in the CDR3. Per the germline V gene, CDR1 is MNHEY and CDR2 is SMNVEV (reference sequence). The CDR3 here is CASTMRGADTQYF. The CDR3 DNA follows: TGTGCCAGCACCATGAGAGGGGCAGATACGCAGTATTTT.

This clonotype was recorded a few times. The V gene is TRBV7-2, the J gene TRBJ2-3, with 8 nucleotides matching TRBD2. J was trimmed by 3 bases and V by 4 bases; bases with no gene match: 6. Per the germline V gene, CDR1 is SGHTA and CDR2 is FQGNSA. The CDR3 has 15 amino acids. CDR3 protein: CASSSLPGGTDTQYF. The CDR3 DNA reads TGTGCCAGCAGCTCCCTACCGGGGGGGACAGATACGCAGTATTTT.

The genes are TRBV6-5 and TRBJ1-4; perhaps TRBD1 as D (5 bases). V was shortened by 5 bases and J by 6 bases, with 13 bases between the two germline ends. This CDR3 contains 14 residues. Germline values: CDR1 MNHEY, CDR2 SVGAGI. The CDR3 loop reads CASSRREADEKLFF. The CDR3 DNA follows: TGTGCCAGCAGTCGCAGGGAGGCGGATGAAAAACTGTTTTTT.

This clonotype was detected a few times. The chain joins TRBV4-3 to TRBJ2-7; 8 bases align to TRBD1. CDR3 length equals 14 residues. CDR1 is LGHNA, CDR2 YSLEER, per germline. Trimming removed 1 base from V and 3 bases from J; junction bases left unmatched: 2. CDR3 loop: CASSQVTGGYEQYF. DNA of the CDR3: TGCGCCAGCAGCCAAGTCACAGGGGGCTACGAGCAGTACTTC.

V and J are TRBV7-9 and TRBJ1-2; 10 positions agree with TRBD1. Germline V gives CDR1 SEHNR, CDR2 FQNEAQ (reference sequence). Trimming at V came to 5 bases and at J to 8 bases, leaving 11 bases not matched to a gene. The CDR3 sequence is 15 residues long. CDR3 residues: CASSPETGGAPGYTF. DNA of the CDR3: TGTGCCAGCAGCCCCGAGACAGGGGGCGCGCCCGGCTACACCTTC.

This clonotype was counted between two and nine times. This chain links TRBV4-1 with TRBJ2-3; D might be TRBD2 (7 bases). V lost 3 bases and J lost 0, with 10 bases in between. This CDR3 comprises 15 residues. CDR1 is MGHRA, CDR2 YSYEKL, per germline. The CDR3 DNA sequence: TGCGCCAGCAGCCAGAAGGGGGGGAGCACAGATACGCAGTATTTT. Encoded protein: CASSQKGGSTDTQYF.

In this sample, this clonotype turned up once. The chain links TRBV7-9 to TRBJ1-1; D perhaps matches TRBD1 (5 bases). The CDR3 covers 14 residues. Germline assignment: CDR1 SEHNR and CDR2 FQNEAQ (reference sequence). V lost 5 bases and J lost 2, with 12 bases in between. The CDR3 bases are TGTGCCAGCAGCACCAGGGAGGGAAACACTGAAGCTTTCTTT. Its translation: CASSTREGNTEAFF. The full variable domain, with the rest looked up from reference TRBV7-9 and TRBJ1-1, is DTGVSQNPRHKITKRGQNVTFRCDPISEHNRLYWYRQTLGQGPEFLTYFQNEAQLEKSRLLSDRFSAERPKGSFSTLEIQRTEQGDSAMYLCASSTREGNTEAFFGQGTRLTVV.

This clonotype came up a few times. The J gene is TRBJ1-1, the V gene TRBV4-2; no firm D call. The CDR3 extends over 16 amino acids. Trimming left V 4 bases short and J 0 bases short, with 15 bases between. Germline V gives CDR1 LGHNA, CDR2 YNFKEQ. CDR3 DNA: TGTGCCAGCAGCCTACTTGCCGGCGGGATGAACACTGAAGCTTTCTTT. The encoded protein is CASSLLAGGMNTEAFF.

The rearrangement joins TRBV20-1 to TRBJ2-5, with TRBD1 as a possible D gene (6 bases). The V gene lost 0 bases and the J gene lost 8 bases, with 19 bases spanning the gap. CDR3 length: 15 residues. Germline V lookup: CDR1 DFQATT, CDR2 SNEGSKA (reference sequence). The CDR3 loop reads CSARDFARVGGTQYF. Here the CDR3 DNA reads TGCAGTGCTAGAGATTTTGCGCGGGTTGGGGGCACCCAGTACTTC.

This clonotype has a handful of counts. The chain carries TRBV29-1 and TRBJ2-2; TRBD1 aligns across 9 bases. The germline gives CDR1 SQVTM, CDR2 ANQGSEA. V trimming: 6 bases; J trimming: 2 bases; junction bases outside the gene matches: 4. The CDR3 totals 14 residues. CDR3 nucleotide sequence: TGCAGCGTAACGGGACAGGGTAACACCGGGGAGCTGTTTTTT. Its translation is CSVTGQGNTGELFF.

This clonotype was counted between two and nine times. The CDR3 nucleotides are TGTGCCAGCAGCTTAGTCTCGGGGGTAGGGTCCTACAATGAGCAGTTCTTC. This sequence encodes CASSLVSGVGSYNEQFF. V is TRBV7-2 and J is TRBJ2-1, with D perhaps TRBD2 (6 bases). The CDR3 loop spans 17 amino acids. The germline gives CDR1 SGHTA, CDR2 FQGNSA. V was pared by 1 base and J by 1 base, with 14 bases between.

This clonotype was counted a few times. This chain connects TRBV7-9 to TRBJ2-2; tentative D call: TRBD2 (6 bases). The CDR3 spans 15 residues. The germline CDR1 and CDR2 sequences are SEHNR and FQNEAQ (reference sequence). The V end was cut by 5 bases, the J end by 3 bases, with 13 bases between. For the CDR3, the DNA is TGTGCCAGCAGCCCCCGGGGCGGGGACACCGGGGAGCTGTTTTTT. It codes for CASSPRGGDTGELFF.

This clonotype has a handful of counts. V is TRBV7-8 and J is TRBJ2-5; D possibly corresponds to TRBD2 (6 bases). CDR1 is SGHVS and CDR2 is FQNEAQ in the germline V gene. Trimming cost V 1 base and J 5 bases, with 20 bases left between them. There are 17 residues in the CDR3. The CDR3 loop reads CASSLESGTQGRETQYF. The CDR3 nucleotides are TGTGCCAGCAGCTTAGAATCCGGGACGCAAGGGAGGGAGACCCAGTACTTC.

This clonotype was picked up a small number of times. V gene TRBV5-4 combines with J gene TRBJ2-5; D possibly corresponds to TRBD1 (5 bases). The CDR3 is 14 residues long. Germline lookup yields CDR1 SGHNT and CDR2 YYREEE (reference sequence). Between the trimmed V and J ends, which lost 4 bases and 1 base, there was a span of 11 bases. CDR3 protein: CASSPPTAQETQYF. DNA for the CDR3: TGTGCCAGCAGCCCGCCGACAGCCCAAGAGACCCAGTACTTC.

The CDR3 loop reads CASSLDTGLHEQYF. The CDR3 coding sequence is TGTGCCAGCAGCCTCGACACCGGCCTCCACGAGCAGTACTTC. This chain links TRBV27 with TRBJ2-7, with D hard to call. This CDR3 contains 14 residues. The germline gives CDR1 MNHEY, CDR2 SMNVEV (reference sequence). Trimming left V 6 bases short and J 5 bases short, with 17 bases between.

In its sample, this clonotype ranks as large (0.1 to 1%). The chain has TRBV2 and TRBJ2-2; 8 bases are shared with TRBD2. Germline CDR1 is SNHLY and CDR2 is FYNNEI. The CDR3 is 16 residues long. The junction had 5 bases not matched to a gene; V was cut back by 5 bases and J by 0 bases. The CDR3 here is CASSRTSGANTGELFF. CDR3 DNA: TGTGCCAGCAGTCGCACTAGCGGAGCGAACACCGGGGAGCTGTTTTTT.

This clonotype turned up a few times. The chain uses TRBV6-1 and TRBJ1-1, with 7 bases fitting TRBD1. The ends lost 0 bases at V and 1 base at J; junction bases unmatched: 2. Germline CDR1 reads MNHNS; CDR2 reads SASEGT. The CDR3 contains 15 residues. In nucleotides, the CDR3 is TGTGCCAGCAGTGAAGCGGGACAGAAGAACACTGAAGCTTTCTTT. It translates to CASSEAGQKNTEAFF.

The table lists this clonotype with a few counts. The J gene is TRBJ2-2, the V gene TRBV15; 7 nucleotides agree with TRBD2. The CDR3 contains 13 residues. V trimming: 7 bases; J trimming: 6 bases; junction bases outside the gene matches: 5. Germline CDR1 is LNHNV and CDR2 is YYDKDF (reference sequence). The CDR3 DNA follows: TGTGCCACCAAGCCACGGGAGGCCGGGGAGCTGTTTTTT. It yields the protein CATKPREAGELFF.